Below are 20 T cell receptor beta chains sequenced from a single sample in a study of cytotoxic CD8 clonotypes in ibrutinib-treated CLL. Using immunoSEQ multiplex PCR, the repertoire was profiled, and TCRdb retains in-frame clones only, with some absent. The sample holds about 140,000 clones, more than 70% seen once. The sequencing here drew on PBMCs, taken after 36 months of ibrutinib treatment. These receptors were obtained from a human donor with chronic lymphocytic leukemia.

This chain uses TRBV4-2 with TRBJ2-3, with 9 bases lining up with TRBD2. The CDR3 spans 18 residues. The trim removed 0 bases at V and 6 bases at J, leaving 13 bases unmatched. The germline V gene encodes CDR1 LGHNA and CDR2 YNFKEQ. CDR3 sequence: CASSQDHRKRGARDTQYF. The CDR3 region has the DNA TGTGCCAGCAGCCAAGATCACAGGAAGCGGGGGGCCCGGGATACGCAGTATTTT.

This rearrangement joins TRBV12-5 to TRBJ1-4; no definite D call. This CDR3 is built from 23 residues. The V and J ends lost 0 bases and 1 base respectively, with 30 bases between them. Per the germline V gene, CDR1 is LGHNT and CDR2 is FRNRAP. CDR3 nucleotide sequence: TGTGCTAGTGGTTTGGTACTATGGAAAGAAGTACGCGGAGGGATTTTAACTAATGAAAAACTGTTTTTT. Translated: CASGLVLWKEVRGGILTNEKLFF.

The DNA of the CDR3 is TGTGCCAGCAGCGCAGACAGGGGGGGCACTGAAGCTTTCTTT. This sequence encodes CASSADRGGTEAFF. The rearrangement uses TRBV7-9 and TRBJ1-1; 9 bases align to TRBD1. V dropped 5 bases and J dropped 4; count of bases not matched to a gene: 5. Germline CDR1 is SEHNR and CDR2 is FQNEAQ (reference sequence). This CDR3 is 14 amino acids long. Filled out from reference TRBV7-9 and TRBJ1-1, the complete variable domain reads DTGVSQNPRHKITKRGQNVTFRCDPISEHNRLYWYRQTLGQGPEFLTYFQNEAQLEKSRLLSDRFSAERPKGSFSTLEIQRTEQGDSAMYLCASSADRGGTEAFFGQGTRLTVV.

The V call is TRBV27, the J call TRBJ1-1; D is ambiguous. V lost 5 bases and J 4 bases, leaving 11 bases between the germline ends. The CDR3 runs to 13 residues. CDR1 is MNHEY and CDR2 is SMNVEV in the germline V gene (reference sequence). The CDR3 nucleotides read TGTGCCAGCAGTCTCACCAGTGCCACTGAAGCTTTCTTT. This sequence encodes CASSLTSATEAFF.

The DNA for the CDR3 is TGTGCCAGCAGTTACGAGACAGGGGAGTTGGAGACCCAGTACTTC. Translation: CASSYETGELETQYF. V is TRBV6-5 and J is TRBJ2-5, with 8 nucleotides matching TRBD1. The V gene's germline CDR1 is MNHEY and CDR2 SVGAGI. The CDR3 loop spans 15 amino acids. Trimming took 2 bases from V and 5 from J; bases not matched to a gene: 7.

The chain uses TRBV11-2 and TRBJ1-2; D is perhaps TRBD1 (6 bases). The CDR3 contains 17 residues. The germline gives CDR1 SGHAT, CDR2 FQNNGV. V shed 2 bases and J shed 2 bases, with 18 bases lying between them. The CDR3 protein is CASSLSRGARGNYGYTF. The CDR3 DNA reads TGTGCCAGCAGCTTATCGCGGGGGGCGCGGGGAAACTATGGCTACACCTTC. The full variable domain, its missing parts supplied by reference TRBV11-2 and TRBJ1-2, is EAGVAQSPRYKIIEKRQSVAFWCNPISGHATLYWYQQILGQGPKLLIQFQNNGVVDDSQLPKDRFSAERLKGVDSTLKIQPAKLEDSAVYLCASSLSRGARGNYGYTFGSGTRLTVV.

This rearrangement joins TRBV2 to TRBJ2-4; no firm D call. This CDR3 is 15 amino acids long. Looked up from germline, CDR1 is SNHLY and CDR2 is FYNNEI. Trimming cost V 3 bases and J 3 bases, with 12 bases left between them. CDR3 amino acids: CASSDFQPLKNIQYF. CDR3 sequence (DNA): TGTGCCAGCAGTGATTTTCAGCCCCTCAAAAACATTCAGTACTTC.

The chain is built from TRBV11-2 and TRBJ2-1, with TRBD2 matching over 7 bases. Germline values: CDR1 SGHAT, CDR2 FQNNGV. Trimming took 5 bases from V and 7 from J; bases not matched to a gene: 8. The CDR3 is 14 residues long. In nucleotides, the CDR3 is TGTGCCAGCAGCCCATCACTAGCGAGTAATGAGCAGTTCTTC. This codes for CASSPSLASNEQFF.

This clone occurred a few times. DNA of the CDR3: TGTGCCAGATTTAAACTCCCGGGGACAGTCGCTAACTATGGCTACACCTTC. As protein: CARFKLPGTVANYGYTF. The V and J genes are TRBV2 and TRBJ1-2, with TRBD1 identical over 7 bases. The V gene's germline CDR1 is SNHLY and CDR2 FYNNEI. This CDR3 has 17 residues. V trimming: 9 bases; J trimming: 0 bases; junction bases outside the gene matches: 16.

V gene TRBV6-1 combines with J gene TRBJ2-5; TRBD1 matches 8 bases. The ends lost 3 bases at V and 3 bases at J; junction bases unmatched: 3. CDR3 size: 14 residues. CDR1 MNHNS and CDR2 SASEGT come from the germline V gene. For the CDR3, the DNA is TGTGCCAGCAGTGATATGGACAGGGAAGAGACCCAGTACTTC. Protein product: CASSDMDREETQYF.

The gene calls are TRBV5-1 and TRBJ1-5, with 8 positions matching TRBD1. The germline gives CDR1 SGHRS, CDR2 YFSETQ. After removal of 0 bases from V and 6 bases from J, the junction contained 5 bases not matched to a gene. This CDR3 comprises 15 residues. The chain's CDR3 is CASSLGTGISQPQHF. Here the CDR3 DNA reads TGCGCCAGCAGCTTGGGGACAGGGATCAGTCAGCCCCAGCATTTT.

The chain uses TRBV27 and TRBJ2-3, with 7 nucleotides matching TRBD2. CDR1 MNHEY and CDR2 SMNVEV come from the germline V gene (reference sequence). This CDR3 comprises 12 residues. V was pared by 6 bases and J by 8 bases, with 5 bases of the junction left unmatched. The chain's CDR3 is CASSPGLFTQYF. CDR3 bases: TGTGCCAGCAGCCCGGGACTATTTACGCAGTATTTT.

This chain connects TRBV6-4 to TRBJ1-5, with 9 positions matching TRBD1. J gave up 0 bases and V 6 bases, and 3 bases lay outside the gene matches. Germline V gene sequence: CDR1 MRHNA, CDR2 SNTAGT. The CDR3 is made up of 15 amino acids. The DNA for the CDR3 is TGTGCCAGCAGCTGGACAGGGGCTAGCAATCAGCCCCAGCATTTT. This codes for CASSWTGASNQPQHF.

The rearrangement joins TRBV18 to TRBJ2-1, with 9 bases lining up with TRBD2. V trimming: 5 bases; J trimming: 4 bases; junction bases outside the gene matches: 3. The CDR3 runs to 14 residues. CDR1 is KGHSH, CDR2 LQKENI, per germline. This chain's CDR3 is CASSGTSLYNEQFF. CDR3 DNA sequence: TGTGCCAGCTCAGGGACTAGCTTATACAATGAGCAGTTCTTC.

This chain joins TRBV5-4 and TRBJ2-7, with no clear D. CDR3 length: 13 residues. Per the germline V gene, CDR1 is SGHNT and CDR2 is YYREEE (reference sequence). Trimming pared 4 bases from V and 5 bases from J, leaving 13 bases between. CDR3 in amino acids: CASSPAPRNEQYF. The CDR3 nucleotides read TGTGCCAGCAGCCCTGCCCCTAGGAACGAGCAGTACTTC.

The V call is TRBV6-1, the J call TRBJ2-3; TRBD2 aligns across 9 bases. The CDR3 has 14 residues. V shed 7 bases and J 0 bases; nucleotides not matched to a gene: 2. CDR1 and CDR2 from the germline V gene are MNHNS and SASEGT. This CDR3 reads CASKTSGSTDTQYF. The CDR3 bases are TGTGCCAGCAAGACTAGCGGTAGCACAGATACGCAGTATTTT.

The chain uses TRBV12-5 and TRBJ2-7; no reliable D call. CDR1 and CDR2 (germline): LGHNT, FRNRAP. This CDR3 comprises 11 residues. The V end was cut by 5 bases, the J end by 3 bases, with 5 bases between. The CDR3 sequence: CASGLGYEQYF. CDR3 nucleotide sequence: TGTGCTAGTGGTCTTGGCTACGAGCAGTACTTC.

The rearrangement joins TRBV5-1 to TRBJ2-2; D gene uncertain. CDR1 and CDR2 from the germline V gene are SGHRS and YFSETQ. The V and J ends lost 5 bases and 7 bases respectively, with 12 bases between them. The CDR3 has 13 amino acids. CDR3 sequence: CASSGRDGGELFF. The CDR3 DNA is TGCGCCAGCAGTGGTAGGGATGGCGGGGAGCTGTTTTTT.

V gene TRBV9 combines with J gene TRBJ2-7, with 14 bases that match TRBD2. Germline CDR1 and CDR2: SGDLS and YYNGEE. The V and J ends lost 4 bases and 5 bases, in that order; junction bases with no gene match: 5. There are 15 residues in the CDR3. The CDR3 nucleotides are TGTGCCAGCAGCCCGGTGGGACTAGCGGGAGACGAGCAGTACTTC. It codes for CASSPVGLAGDEQYF. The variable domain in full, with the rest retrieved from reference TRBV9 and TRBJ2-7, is DSGVTQTPKHLITATGQRVTLRCSPRSGDLSVYWYQQSLDQGLQFLIQYYNGEERAKGNILERFSAQQFPDLHSELNLSSLELGDSALYFCASSPVGLAGDEQYFGPGTRLTVT.

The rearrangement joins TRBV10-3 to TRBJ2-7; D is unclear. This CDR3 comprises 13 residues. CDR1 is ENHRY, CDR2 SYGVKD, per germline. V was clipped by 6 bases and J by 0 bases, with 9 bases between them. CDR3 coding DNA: TGTGCCATCAGGGCCGCTGTCTCCTACGAGCAGTACTTC. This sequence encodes CAIRAAVSYEQYF.